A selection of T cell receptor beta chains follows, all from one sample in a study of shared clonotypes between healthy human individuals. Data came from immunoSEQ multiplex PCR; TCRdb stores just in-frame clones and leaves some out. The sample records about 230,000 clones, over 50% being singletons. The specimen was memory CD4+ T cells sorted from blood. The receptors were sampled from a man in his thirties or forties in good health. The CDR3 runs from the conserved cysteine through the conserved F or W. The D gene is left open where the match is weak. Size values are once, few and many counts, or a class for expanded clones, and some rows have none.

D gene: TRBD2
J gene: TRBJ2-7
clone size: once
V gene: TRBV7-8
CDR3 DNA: TGTGCCAGCAGCTTTCTAGCGGGAGCTGGCGAGCAGTACTTC
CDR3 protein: CASSFLAGAGEQYF

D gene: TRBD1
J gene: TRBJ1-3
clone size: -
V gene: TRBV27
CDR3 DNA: TGTGCCAGCAGGTCGACAGGGCCCCGCTCTGGAAACACCATATATTTT
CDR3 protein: CASRSTGPRSGNTIYF

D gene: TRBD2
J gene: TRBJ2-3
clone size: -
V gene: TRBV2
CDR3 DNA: TGTGCCAGCAGTGACCTGACTAGCGGGGGCACAGATACGCAGTATTTT
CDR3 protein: CASSDLTSGGTDTQYF

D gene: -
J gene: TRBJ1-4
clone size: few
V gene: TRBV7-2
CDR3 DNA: TGTGCCAGCAGCTTAGCCCCGCAGAGGGGCAATGAAAAACTGTTTTTT
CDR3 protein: CASSLAPQRGNEKLFF

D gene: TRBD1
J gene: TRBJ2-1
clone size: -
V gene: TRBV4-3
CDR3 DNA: TGCGCCAGCAGCCAAGATCTTAGGACAGGGGTCAGGAATGAGCAGTTCTTC
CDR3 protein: CASSQDLRTGVRNEQFF

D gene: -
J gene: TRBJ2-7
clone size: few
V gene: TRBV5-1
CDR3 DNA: TGCGCCAGCAGCCTCACCGTACAGGGTACTCCTTTCTACGAGCAGTACTTC
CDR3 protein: CASSLTVQGTPFYEQYF

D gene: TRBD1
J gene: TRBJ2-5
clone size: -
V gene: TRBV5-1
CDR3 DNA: TGCGCCAGCAGCTTGGTGACAGGGGGGCGGGAGACCCAGTACTTC
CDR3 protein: CASSLVTGGRETQYF

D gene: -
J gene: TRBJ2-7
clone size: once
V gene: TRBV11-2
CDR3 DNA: TGTGCCAGCAGCGAACCGACAGGGAGGATCGTCGCGGAGCAGTACTTC
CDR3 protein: CASSEPTGRIVAEQYF

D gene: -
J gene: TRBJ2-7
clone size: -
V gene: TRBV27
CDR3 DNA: TGTGCCAGTTCCAGGGGACAAAACTACGAGCAGTACTTC
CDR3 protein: CASSRGQNYEQYF

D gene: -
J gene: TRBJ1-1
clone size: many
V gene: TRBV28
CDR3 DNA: TGTGCCAGCAGTCCCGGCTTAATGGTGGTTGAAGCTTTCTTT
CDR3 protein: CASSPGLMVVEAFF

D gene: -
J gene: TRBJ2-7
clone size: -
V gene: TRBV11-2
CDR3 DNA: TGTGCCAGCAGCCGACCGGGACTGGCTAGCTACGAGCAGTACTTC
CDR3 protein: CASSRPGLASYEQYF

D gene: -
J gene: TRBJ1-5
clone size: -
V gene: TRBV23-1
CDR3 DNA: TGCGCCAGCAGTCAATCCCCCCAGGCCAGGCCTACACGCAATCAGCCCCAGCATTTT
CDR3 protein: CASSQSPQARPTRNQPQHF

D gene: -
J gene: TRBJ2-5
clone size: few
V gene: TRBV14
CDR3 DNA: TGTGCCAGCAGCCAAGACAGACCGGGCCTCCGCCGGGAGACCCAGTACTTC
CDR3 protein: CASSQDRPGLRRETQYF

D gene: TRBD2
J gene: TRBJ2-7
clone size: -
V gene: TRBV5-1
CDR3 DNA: TGCGCCAGCAGCTTGAGGAGGGTAGCGGGAGCGTCCGAGCAGTACTTC
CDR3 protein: CASSLRRVAGASEQYF

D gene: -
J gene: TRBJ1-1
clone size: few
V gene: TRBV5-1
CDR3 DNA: TGCGCCAGCAGCTTGGCCGGGCGAGGGGGGGGCAGGGGCACTGAAGCTTTCTTT
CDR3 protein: CASSLAGRGGGRGTEAFF

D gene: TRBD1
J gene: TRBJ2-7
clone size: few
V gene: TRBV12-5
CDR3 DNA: TGTGCTAGTGGTTTGACAGTGACAGGGGGCGGCCCCTACGAGCAGTACTTC
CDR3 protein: CASGLTVTGGGPYEQYF

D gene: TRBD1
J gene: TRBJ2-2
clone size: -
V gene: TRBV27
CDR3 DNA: TGTGCCAGCAGTTCCGGGACAGGGGGCGGTCTCAAGCTGTTTTTT
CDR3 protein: CASSSGTGGGLKLFF

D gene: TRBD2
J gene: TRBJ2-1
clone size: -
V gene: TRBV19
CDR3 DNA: TGTGCCAGTAGTATTCGCCGGACGGGACTAGCAGCTTACAATGAGCAGTTCTTC
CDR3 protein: CASSIRRTGLAAYNEQFF

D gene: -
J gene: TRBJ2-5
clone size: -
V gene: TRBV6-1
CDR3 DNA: TGTGCCAGCAGTTCAACAGTGGGGACCCAGTACTTC
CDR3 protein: CASSSTVGTQYF

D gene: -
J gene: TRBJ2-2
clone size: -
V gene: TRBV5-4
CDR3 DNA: TGTGCCAGCAGCTCCCAGGTGGGGAATCCCGGGGAGCTGTTTTTT
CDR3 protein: CASSSQVGNPGELFF

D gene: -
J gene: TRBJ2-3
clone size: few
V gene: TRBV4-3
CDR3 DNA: TGCGCCAGCAGCCAAGATTCCGCGGGCGGCACAGATACGCAGTATTTT
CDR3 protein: CASSQDSAGGTDTQYF

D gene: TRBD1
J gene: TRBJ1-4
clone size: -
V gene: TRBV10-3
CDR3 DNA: TGTGCCGTCGGACAGGGGAGCGAAAAACTGTTTTTT
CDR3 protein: CAVGQGSEKLFF

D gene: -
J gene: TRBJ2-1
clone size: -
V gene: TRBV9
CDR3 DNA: TGTGCCAGCAGCGTAGTGATGGGGGGAAGGATGGGTTCCTACAATGAGCAGTTCTTC
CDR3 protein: CASSVVMGGRMGSYNEQFF

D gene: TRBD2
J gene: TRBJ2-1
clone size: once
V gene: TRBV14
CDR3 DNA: TGTGCCAGCAGCCAGGGGACTAGCAGGTACAATGAGCAGTTCTTC
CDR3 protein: CASSQGTSRYNEQFF

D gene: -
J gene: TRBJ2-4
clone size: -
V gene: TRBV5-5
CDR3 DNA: TGTGCCAGCAGCCAAGATTGGGACGGGGATAACATTCAGTACTTC
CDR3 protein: CASSQDWDGDNIQYF

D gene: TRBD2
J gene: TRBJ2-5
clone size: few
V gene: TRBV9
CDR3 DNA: TGTGCCAGCAGCGAACTAGCGGGAGGTTGGGAGACCCAGTACTTC
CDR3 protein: CASSELAGGWETQYF

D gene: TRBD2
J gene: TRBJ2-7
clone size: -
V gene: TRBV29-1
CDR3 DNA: TGCAGCGTTTCCGGGACTAGCGGGAGTGGCGAGCAGTACTTC
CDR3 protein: CSVSGTSGSGEQYF

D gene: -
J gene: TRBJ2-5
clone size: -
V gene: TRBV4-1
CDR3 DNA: TGCGCCAGCAGCCGCTCAGGGTACGAGACCCAGTACTTC
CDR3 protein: CASSRSGYETQYF

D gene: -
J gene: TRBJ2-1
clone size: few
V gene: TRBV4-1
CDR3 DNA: TGCGCCAGCAGCCAAAATATAGCGACGGATGAGCAGTTCTTC
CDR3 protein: CASSQNIATDEQFF

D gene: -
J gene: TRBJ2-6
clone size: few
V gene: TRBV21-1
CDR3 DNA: TGTGCCAGCAGCAAAGGGGTAGATTCCTCTGGGGCCAACGTCCTGACTTTC
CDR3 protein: CASSKGVDSSGANVLTF

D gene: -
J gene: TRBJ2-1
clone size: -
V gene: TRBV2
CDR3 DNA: TGTGCCAGCAGTGCTTCGGGAGTAAGCCACAATGAGCAGTTCTTC
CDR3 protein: CASSASGVSHNEQFF

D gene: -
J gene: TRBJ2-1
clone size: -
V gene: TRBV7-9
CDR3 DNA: TGTGCCAGCAGCCGCAACCGGGACCACAATGAGCAGTTCTTC
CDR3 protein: CASSRNRDHNEQFF

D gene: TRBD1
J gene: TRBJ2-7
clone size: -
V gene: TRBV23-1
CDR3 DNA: TGCGCCAGCAGTCAAACCGGGACAGGGCTCTCCGAGCAGTACTTC
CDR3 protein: CASSQTGTGLSEQYF

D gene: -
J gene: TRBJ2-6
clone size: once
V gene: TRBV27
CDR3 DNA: TGTGCCAGCAGTTTGGTGGCAGGGAGAAACTCTGGGGCCAACGTCCTGACTTTC
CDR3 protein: CASSLVAGRNSGANVLTF

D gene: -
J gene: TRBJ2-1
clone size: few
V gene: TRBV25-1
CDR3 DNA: TGTGCCAGCAGTCAGTTAGAGGGGGGTGGATTTTACAATGAGCAGTTCTTC
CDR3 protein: CASSQLEGGGFYNEQFF

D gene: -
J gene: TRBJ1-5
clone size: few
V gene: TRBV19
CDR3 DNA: TGTGCCAGTAGGCCACGGCGAGGGGGGAGCAATCAGCCCCAGCATTTT
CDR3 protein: CASRPRRGGSNQPQHF

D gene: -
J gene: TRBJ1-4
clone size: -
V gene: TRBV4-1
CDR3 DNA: TGCGCCAGCAGCCAAGCCCACGATCCCGTTGAAAAACTGTTTTTT
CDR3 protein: CASSQAHDPVEKLFF

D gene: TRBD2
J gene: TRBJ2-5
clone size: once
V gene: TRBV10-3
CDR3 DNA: TGTGCCATCAAAAACGGGACTACCCAAGAGACCCAGTACTTC
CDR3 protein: CAIKNGTTQETQYF

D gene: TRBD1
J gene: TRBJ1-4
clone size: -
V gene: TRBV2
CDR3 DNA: TGTGCCAGCAGCGTACCGGGACAGACTAATGAAAAACTGTTTTTT
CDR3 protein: CASSVPGQTNEKLFF

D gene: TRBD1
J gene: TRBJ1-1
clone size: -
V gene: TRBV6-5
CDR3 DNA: TGTGCCAGCAGTTTTGGGACAGCCCAGAACACTGAAGCTTTCTTT
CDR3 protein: CASSFGTAQNTEAFF

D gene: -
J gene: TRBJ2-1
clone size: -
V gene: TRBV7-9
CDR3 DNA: TGTGCCAGCAGCCTCCTTGGCCCCTACAATGAGCAGTTCTTC
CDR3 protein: CASSLLGPYNEQFF

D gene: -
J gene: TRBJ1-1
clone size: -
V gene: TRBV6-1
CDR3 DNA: TGTGCCAGCAGAATGAGAGGGGCTGACACTGAAGCTTTCTTT
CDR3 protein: CASRMRGADTEAFF

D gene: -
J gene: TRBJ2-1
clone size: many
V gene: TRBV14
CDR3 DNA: TGTGCCAGCAGACCGACAGGTATTGATGAGCAGTTCTTC
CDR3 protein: CASRPTGIDEQFF

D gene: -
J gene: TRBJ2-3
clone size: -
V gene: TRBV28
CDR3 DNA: TGTGCCAGCGGGACCCGTGGGGGTGGAGATACGCAGTATTTT
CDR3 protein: CASGTRGGGDTQYF

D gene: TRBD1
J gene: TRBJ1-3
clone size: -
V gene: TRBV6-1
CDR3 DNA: TGTGCCAGCAGGACAGGGTTGGGTGGAAACACCATATATTTT
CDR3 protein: CASRTGLGGNTIYF

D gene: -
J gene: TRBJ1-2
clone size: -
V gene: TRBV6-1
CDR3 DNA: TGTGCCAGCAGTGAATTCACAGGGCCGAACTATGGCTACACCTTC
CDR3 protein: CASSEFTGPNYGYTF

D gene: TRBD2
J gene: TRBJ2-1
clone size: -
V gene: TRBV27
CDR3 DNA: TGTGCCAGCAGATTTAGCGGGAGAGCGTGGGGGTCCTACAATGAGCAGTTCTTC
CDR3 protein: CASRFSGRAWGSYNEQFF

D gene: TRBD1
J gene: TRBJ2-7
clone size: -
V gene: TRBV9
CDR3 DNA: TGTGCCAGCAGCGTAGCTCCGGGACAGAACTACGAGCAGTACTTC
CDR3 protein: CASSVAPGQNYEQYF

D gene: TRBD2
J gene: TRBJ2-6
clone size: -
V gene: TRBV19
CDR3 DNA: TGTGCCAGTAGCCCGGGACTAGCGGGAGTCTGGGCCAACGTCCTGACTTTC
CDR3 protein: CASSPGLAGVWANVLTF

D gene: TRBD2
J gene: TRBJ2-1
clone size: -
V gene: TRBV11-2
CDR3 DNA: TGTGCCAGCTCACGGGGGACTAGCGGAAGCAATGAGCAGTTCTTC
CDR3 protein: CASSRGTSGSNEQFF

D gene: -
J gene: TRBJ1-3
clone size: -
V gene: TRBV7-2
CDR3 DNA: TGTGCCAGCAGCTTATTCTATGGAAACACCATATATTTT
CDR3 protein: CASSLFYGNTIYF

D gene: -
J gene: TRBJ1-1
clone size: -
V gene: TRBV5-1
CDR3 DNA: TGCGCCAGCGGACAGTACATGAACACTGAAGCTTTCTTT
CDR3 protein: CASGQYMNTEAFF

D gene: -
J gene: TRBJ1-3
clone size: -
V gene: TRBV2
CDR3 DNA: TGTGCCAGCAGACAGGACTCTGGAAACACCATATATTTT
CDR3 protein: CASRQDSGNTIYF

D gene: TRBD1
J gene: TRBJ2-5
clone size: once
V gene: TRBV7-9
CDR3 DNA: TGTGCCAGCAGCCCTAGACAGGGTTTGGAGACCCAGTACTTC
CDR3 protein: CASSPRQGLETQYF

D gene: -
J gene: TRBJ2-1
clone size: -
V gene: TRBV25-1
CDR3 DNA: TGTGCCAGCAAATTGGATGGACAGTACGTAGGGGAGCAGTTCTTC
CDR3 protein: CASKLDGQYVGEQFF